This T cell receptor (beta chain) was identified during a study of T-cell memory formation after mild COVID-19. Study information: TCR clusters were mostly confined to one donor each.

The V gene's germline CDR1 is MGHDK and CDR2 SYGVNS. The CDR3 extends over 16 amino acids. The V gene end was trimmed by 4 bases and the J gene end by 6 bases; junction bases not matched to a gene: 10. This clonotype was detected many times. Its specificity is unknown. TCRdb itself ran the 5' RACE reads through MiXCR, one entry per CDR3 protein. Found here are under 300,000 distinct CDR3 sequences, 15% to 20% of them singletons; the top ten hold 20% to 25%. Findings and limits, study-wide: SARS-CoV-2 specificity of second-wave clones peaking day 37 was unconfirmed. Day 15 to 85 contracting clones showed balanced CD4/CD8; later expanders leaned CD4+. Chiefly within CM and EM were the contracting CD4+ clones; CD8+ ones were within EMRA.

Sequenced: PBMCs or a T cell subset sorted from them (not recorded which). This TCR came from a man younger than 35 who had mild COVID-19 (a few samples of this study predate the infection). Cell type and time point are not known. The chain uses TRBV25-1 and TRBJ2-1; 9 bases fit TRBD2. For the CDR3, the DNA is TGTGCCAGCAGTGTAAGGGAGCGGGGGGCCGCCAATGAGCAGTTCTTC. The encoded protein is CASSVRERGAANEQFF.